This TCR beta chain is drawn from a study of blood T cells in healthy people across ages (dated by TCRdb to about 2015). About the full investigation: Template switching captured roughly one uniquely barcoded TCR beta cDNA molecule per two T cells in model experiments. To avoid experimental bias, donors of different ages were distributed randomly across sequencing lanes. The donors were split into four age groups: young (average about 16 years), middle-aged (nearly 40), aged (more than 60) and long-lived (about 82). For two donors (one aged 18 to 29 and one aged 80 or older), the study analyzed two additional independent replicas of 1 million unique cDNA reads from the same blood draw. Using deep sequencing normalized with unique cDNA molecular identifiers, the study measured how TCR beta repertoire diversity changes with age.

Overall results and qualifications from the work: Estimates of total diversity based on one million sequenced T cells were considered lower bounds and underestimates. As age increased, observed TCR beta diversity per million T cells dropped in a roughly linear way, and a significant reduction was already evident by age 40. The CMV infection status of donors was not known, potentially confounding age-related changes in expanded clonotypes. Compared with the aged group, more naive CD4+ T cells, fewer expanded clones and increased TCR diversity were shown by the long-lived group, suggesting age selection. The percentage of naive T cells measured by flow cytometry correlated strongly with observed TCR beta diversity. Since profiling was done on bulk unsorted PBMCs, naive and antigen-experienced compartments could not be conclusively compared.

The library relied on 5' RACE. For sequencing, an Illumina HiSeq 2500 was employed. A second roughly 6 to 12 cycle PCR used a sample-barcoded 5' primer and a J-beta primer mix. A template-switch 5' adaptor carrying 12 random nucleotides introduced a unique molecular identifier onto each TCR beta cDNA molecule. Each sample yielded at least 2.5 million CDR3-containing paired-end reads. First-strand cDNA synthesis was performed from all RNA using the Mint cDNA synthesis kit, with priming by a TRBC-specific oligonucleotide. After uracil-DNA glycosylase treatment, a first 18-cycle PCR used universal primers M1SS and BC2_uni_R on all cDNA. On the study's bioinformatics: For normalization, 1 million high-quality reads, each with a distinct molecular identifier, were randomly selected from each sample. Reads with shared molecular identifiers were discarded instead of being binned into consensus sequences. CDR3 identification, clonotype clustering and error correction used MiTCR with a Q25 quality threshold and the strictest error-elimination algorithm. Lower-bound total TCR beta diversity was estimated with a nonparametric unseen species model using Euler transformation. The public reads were quality trimmed at Q25 with fastp and then assembled into clones with MiXCR by TCRdb, keeping productive beta chains. Each CDR3 protein appears once, grouped with its most common genes and DNA. These V and J calls are TCRdb output, not the study's own analysis. This sample comprises just over 800,000 distinct CDR3 sequences, about 62% of them detected only once. The ten largest clones take up about a quarter of the sample.

A remark on this clonotype: The antigen it binds to is not known. No qualities accompany the bases; no much larger clone lies one base away.

The 39 donors, aged 6 to 90 years, were systemically healthy Caucasian individuals from Russia. Approximately 9.7 milliliters of peripheral blood were drawn from each donor into EDTA-treated Vacutainer tubes. Ficoll-Paque density-gradient centrifugation was used to isolate PBMCs, with at least 7 million per sample. Total RNA, at least 6 micrograms per sample, was extracted from PBMCs with Trizol reagent. The percentages of naive CD45RAhigh/CD27high T cells were determined by flow cytometry on a PBMC aliquot from every donor. The cysteine opens and the phenylalanine closes a CDR3 of 14 amino acids. Only the CDR3 region is kept as DNA, spanning 42 bases read in frame from base 1. The germline V gene (reference sequence) yields PRHDT for CDR1 and FYEKMQ for CDR2. Unmatched junction bases come to 5, with V trimmed by 4 bases and J by 3 bases.

The sample comprised blood. The receptor chain draws on TRBV13 and TRBJ2-7, with TRBD2 identical over 8 junction bases. This receptor was taken from a man aged 25 to 45 in good health. The CDR3 protein sequence reads: CASSSGLALYEQYF. The DNA reads TGTGCCAGCAGCTCCGGACTAGCCCTCTACGAGCAGTACTTC.